These 2 T cell receptor beta chains were sequenced from one sample in a study of CD8 T cells in Susac syndrome (dated by TCRdb to the late 2010s). Library preparation employed the immunoSEQ multiplex PCR assay. RNA was extracted with the RNeasy kit and about 0.5 to 1 ug was reverse transcribed using random hexamers. The public reads were quality trimmed at Q25 with fastp and then assembled into clones with MiXCR by TCRdb, keeping productive beta chains. Under each unique CDR3 protein, matching rows form one entry showing the most common genes and DNA. This sample lists roughly 150,000 distinct CDR3 sequences; approximately 94% were detected once. Together, the top ten hold around 0.21% of the sample. Input material: CD8+ T cells from PBMCs. Source of these receptors: a human donor with multiple sclerosis.

The V and J genes are TRBV7-9 and TRBJ2-3, with D possibly being TRBD2 (6 bases). Germline CDR1 is SEHNR and CDR2 is FQNEAQ (reference sequence). The CDR3 runs 16 residues. V lost 1 base, J lost 5 bases, and 16 bases lay in between. The CDR3 nucleotides read TGTGCCAGCAGCTTAGACGGCGGGACCGGGAGAGATACGCAGTATTTT. It specifies CASSLDGGTGRDTQYF.

This chain connects TRBV13 to TRBJ1-1, with D unresolved. Trimming pared 1 base from V and 1 base from J, leaving 10 bases between. Germline CDR1 PRHDT, CDR2 FYEKMQ (reference sequence). This CDR3 region has 15 residues. CDR3: CASSLDPYGNTEAFF. In nucleotides, the CDR3 is TGTGCCAGCAGCTTAGACCCCTACGGGAACACTGAAGCTTTCTTT.